The rows below give T cell receptor beta chains drawn from one sample of a study of T cell responses to AZD1222 COVID-19 vaccine. Sequencing used immunoSEQ multiplex PCR; TCRdb keeps in-frame clones, though not all of them. The profile shows about 110,000 clones, 80% to 95% of them singletons. Here the sequenced sample was peripheral blood, taken 28 days after the second AZD1222 dose. The receptors were sampled from an adult who received the AZD1222 COVID-19 vaccine. Both conserved end residues are trimmed from each CDR3.

V	CDR3
TRBV4-3	ASSQDGGNSPLH
TRBV6-5	AVRGPMNTEAF
TRBV6-1	ASSEGPWGNNEQF
TRBV18	ASSREQGNQPQH
TRBV3-1/TRBV3-2	ASSQGSGRFSGNTIY
TRBV7-3	ASSPGGSSPLH
TRBV19	ASRPTGTNYGYT
TRBV19	ASKKLAGGPNEQF
TRBV10-3	AISESTQGSYEQY
TRBV7-9	ASSLGAGGAEKLF
TRBV7-9	ASSLRGNSYEQY
TRBV7-9	ASSLGGSSEQY
TRBV4-1	ASRGFIGTGVTSTEAF
TRBV7-3	ASSPVPNTEAF
TRBV7-2	ASSLGPGANQPQH
TRBV7-9	ASSPSGGPTDTQY
TRBV7-9	ASSLAVLGSEETQY
TRBV4-2	ASTRGGSATSGANVLT
TRBV5-1	ASSSGTESNQPQH
TRBV4-1	ASSQEVSLGGGQPQH
TRBV7-3	ASSLKLAGQETQY
TRBV5-1	ASSTGTDYGNTEAF
TRBV7-9	ASSLGVFGNQPQH
TRBV15	ATSRPSGGARRIYGYT
TRBV7-9	ASSLGRTGVDQPQH
TRBV24-1	ATSGTGRKETQY
TRBV19	ASSFAASGELF
TRBV25-1	ASSELGQGTVNEQF
TRBV19	ASSILLRGSNQPQH
TRBV4-1	ASSHPSSAGANVLT
TRBV7-2	ASSLTSVPGQNLGYT
TRBV18	ASSPVMGQGADTQY
TRBV11-2	ASSAGTANQPQH
TRBV7-2	ASSKSLAVEWTQY
TRBV6-5	ASSYADRGGLEQY
TRBV19	ASSIPAGGVGGGYT